This T cell receptor beta chain stems from a study of cytomegalovirus exposure and HLA in healthy donors. Findings and limits, study-wide: Earlier analysis looked at TCR beta V segments, and most were productive about 90% or about 30% of the time. Later analysis associated a missense DCLRE1C variant with TCR beta V- and J-gene trimming. TCR sequences were mostly rare, though some public TCRs occurred in many donors.

There are 14 residues in the CDR3. The V gene's germline CDR1 is MNHEY and CDR2 SMNVEV (reference sequence). Trimming left V 7 bases short and J 0 bases short, with 13 bases between. PCR employed 60 Vbeta and 13 Jbeta primers. Only in-frame clones appear in the TCRdb table, and some are missing; sequencing was by immunoSEQ multiplex PCR. The listing contains 95,000 to 150,000 clones. On this clone itself: Its antigen is unknown.

The sample was PBMCs. The receptor's source is a man younger than 30 in good health and CMV-seronegative. V and J are TRBV27 and TRBJ2-7, with D unclear. The CDR3 DNA is TGTGCCAGCAAGAGACTTTCAAGCTCCTACGAGCAGTACTTC. Protein sequence: CASKRLSSSYEQYF.